Below, 31 T cell receptor beta chains from the same sample are listed, as sequenced in a study of cytomegalovirus exposure and HLA in healthy donors. PCR employed 60 Vbeta and 13 Jbeta primers. Clones were sequenced by immunoSEQ multiplex PCR, and TCRdb holds only the in-frame ones, with some missing. The table records 95,000 to 110,000 clones, 60% to 80% of them present only once. The sequencing input was PBMCs. The receptors originated from a man aged 60-69 years in good health and CMV-seropositive.

The chain uses TRBV7-2 and TRBJ1-2; weak D call: TRBD1 (6 bases). The CDR3 is 13 residues long. The germline CDR1 and CDR2 sequences are SGHTA and FQGNSA. Trimming stripped 1 base from V and 4 bases from J, with 7 bases between. CDR3 nucleotides: TGTGCCAGCAGCTTAGGAGGGGGCTATGGCTACACCTTC. Its translation is CASSLGGGYGYTF.

This sequence joins TRBV29-1 and TRBJ2-7, with 9 bases matching TRBD1. Trimming cost V 6 bases and J 3 bases; bases outside gene matches: 3. The CDR3 has 12 residues. The germline V gene has CDR1 SQVTM and CDR2 ANQGSEA. The DNA of the CDR3 is TGCAGCGTGACGGGACAGGGCTACGAGCAGTACTTC. It specifies CSVTGQGYEQYF.

This chain connects TRBV5-4 to TRBJ1-2; no firm D call. The V and J ends lost 5 bases and 2 bases respectively, with 10 bases between them. In germline, CDR1 is SGHNT, CDR2 YYREEE (reference sequence). The CDR3 loop spans 13 amino acids. For the CDR3, the DNA is TGTGCCAGCAGTCCGGGATCAAACTATGGCTACACCTTC. Encoded protein: CASSPGSNYGYTF.

Only a few counts were recorded for this clone. The chain joins TRBV19 to TRBJ1-1, with D hard to call. With 4 bases removed from V and 5 bases from J, the gap between germline ends came to 11 bases. The germline CDR1 and CDR2 sequences are LNHDA and SQIVND (reference sequence). This CDR3 region has 13 residues. The CDR3 region has the DNA TGTGCCAGTAGTACAGGAATTCGTACTGAAGCTTTCTTT. This codes for CASSTGIRTEAFF. Full variable domain (remainder filled in from reference TRBV19 and TRBJ1-1): DGGITQSPKYLFRKEGQNVTLSCEQNLNHDAMYWYRQDPGQGLRLIYYSQIVNDFQKGDIAEGYSVSREKKESFPLTVTSAQKNPTAFYLCASSTGIRTEAFFGQGTRLTVV.

The chain recombines TRBV23-1 with TRBJ2-7, with D perhaps matching TRBD1 (5 bases). TRBV23-1 counts as an open reading frame of uncertain function. Trimming stripped 4 bases from V and 0 bases from J, with 19 bases between. The CDR3 totals 17 residues. The CDR3 spells CASSRLGQKSSSYEQYF. The CDR3 bases are TGCGCCAGCAGTCGCCTGGGGCAGAAGTCTAGCTCCTACGAGCAGTACTTC.

The chain recombines TRBV19 with TRBJ1-1; 7 nucleotides match TRBD1. CDR3 size: 15 residues. V shed 5 bases and J 5 bases; nucleotides not matched to a gene: 11. The germline V gene encodes CDR1 LNHDA and CDR2 SQIVND (reference sequence). CDR3 amino acids: CASSSGTASGTEAFF. CDR3 in DNA: TGTGCCAGTAGTTCAGGGACAGCATCGGGAACTGAAGCTTTCTTT. Full variable domain (missing parts from reference TRBV19 and TRBJ1-1): DGGITQSPKYLFRKEGQNVTLSCEQNLNHDAMYWYRQDPGQGLRLIYYSQIVNDFQKGDIAEGYSVSREKKESFPLTVTSAQKNPTAFYLCASSSGTASGTEAFFGQGTRLTVV.

The V gene is TRBV7-2, the J gene TRBJ1-1; D gene unclear. The germline V gene has CDR1 SGHTA and CDR2 FQGNSA. This CDR3 comprises 15 residues. V lost 1 base, J lost 1 base, and 10 bases lay in between. The CDR3 sequence: CASSLEGGTNTEAFF. Written as DNA, the CDR3 is TGTGCCAGCAGCTTAGAAGGCGGAACGAACACTGAAGCTTTCTTT. Full variable domain (missing parts from reference TRBV7-2 and TRBJ1-1): GAGVSQSPSNKVTEKGKDVELRCDPISGHTALYWYRQSLGQGLEFLIYFQGNSAPDKSGLPSDRFSAERTGGSVSTLTIQRTQQEDSAVYLCASSLEGGTNTEAFFGQGTRLTVV.

The chain employs TRBV7-8 and TRBJ2-7; 8 bases fit TRBD2. V was pared by 0 bases and J by 0 bases, with 4 bases of the junction left unmatched. CDR3 length: 16 amino acids. Germline V lookup: CDR1 SGHVS, CDR2 FQNEAQ. In DNA form, the CDR3 reads TGTGCCAGCAGCTTAGCAGCGGGGGCCAACTCCTACGAGCAGTACTTC. Translated: CASSLAAGANSYEQYF. The whole variable domain, filled in from reference TRBV7-8 and TRBJ2-7, reads GAGVSQSPRYKVAKRGQDVALRCDPISGHVSLFWYQQALGQGPEFLTYFQNEAQLDKSGLPSDRFFAERPEGSVSTLKIQRTQQEDSAVYLCASSLAAGANSYEQYFGPGTRLTVT.

This rearrangement joins TRBV7-2 to TRBJ2-3; D perhaps matches TRBD2 (6 bases). V lost 0 bases, J lost 4 bases, and 8 bases lay in between. Per germline, CDR1 SGHTA and CDR2 FQGNSA. The CDR3 spans 14 residues. CDR3 in amino acids: CASSLAPGADTQYF. CDR3 DNA sequence: TGTGCCAGCAGCTTAGCGCCGGGGGCAGATACGCAGTATTTT.

In the case of this clone: No DNA is shown, since the ends of the CDR3 on it are uncertain; the CDR3 is the one TCRdb lists. CDR3 residues: CASSTSPSGGDEQFF. V and J are TRBV2 and TRBJ2-1; the DNA was not used to check the table's D call, TRBD2. The CDR3 adds up to 15 amino acids, both ends counted. Germline CDR1 and CDR2: SNHLY and FYNNEI.

The chain joins TRBV6-5 to TRBJ1-3; TRBD1 is a possible D gene (6 bases). This CDR3 has 15 amino acids. Germline V lookup: CDR1 MNHEY, CDR2 SVGAGI. Trimming stripped 0 bases from V and 2 bases from J, with 8 bases between. The CDR3 loop is CASSYSGTTGNTIYF. The CDR3 bases are TGTGCCAGCAGTTACTCCGGGACAACTGGAAACACCATATATTTT.

The V and J genes are TRBV6-6 and TRBJ2-1; 8 bases agree with TRBD2. J gave up 6 bases and V 5 bases, and 12 bases lay outside the gene matches. The CDR3 has 16 amino acids. The germline gives CDR1 MNHNY, CDR2 SVGAGI (reference sequence). CDR3 in amino acids: CASSPHSGTTFNEQFF. Written as DNA, the CDR3 is TGTGCCAGCAGTCCCCATAGCGGGACAACCTTCAATGAGCAGTTCTTC.

This clone was seen a single time. The chain is built from TRBV6-1 and TRBJ2-3, with 12 bases lining up with TRBD2. The CDR3 has 23 amino acids. Germline CDR1 and CDR2: MNHNS and SASEGT. V trimming: 2 bases; J trimming: 1 base; junction bases outside the gene matches: 22. The CDR3 nucleotides are TGTGCCAGCAGTGAACGCCGGAGGGGACCCGGGACTAGCGGGCGGCGGGGCACAGATACGCAGTATTTT. It specifies CASSERRRGPGTSGRRGTDTQYF.

The V call is TRBV5-1, the J call TRBJ2-3, with TRBD1 as a possible D gene (7 bases). Trimming took 4 bases from V and 6 from J, leaving 24 bases between them. The CDR3 loop spans 17 amino acids. The germline gives CDR1 SGHRS, CDR2 YFSETQ. The CDR3 nucleotides read TGCGCCAGCAGCAACCAGGGGGGCCTCCGTCTCGAGGATACGCAGTATTTT. Protein sequence: CASSNQGGLRLEDTQYF.

The chain combines TRBV6-4 with TRBJ1-6; a possible D gene is TRBD1 (5 bases). Germline V gene data show CDR1 as MRHNA and CDR2 as SNTAGT. The CDR3 contains 14 residues. Trimming took off 3 bases at V and 11 bases at J, with 14 bases between the two ends. The CDR3 DNA reads as TGTGCCAGCAGTGAGGTAAACTCCAGGGCACCCCTCCACTTT. Translating it yields CASSEVNSRAPLHF.

This clone has ten or more counts. This chain's CDR3 is CASSWGQVRGYTF. The CDR3 DNA follows: TGTGCCAGCAGCTGGGGACAGGTCCGAGGCTACACCTTC. The gene calls are TRBV5-4 and TRBJ1-2; 8 bases match TRBD1. V lost 3 bases, J lost 8 bases, and 6 bases stayed unmatched. The CDR3 is made up of 13 amino acids. Germline loops: CDR1 SGHNT, CDR2 YYREEE (reference sequence).

The chain recombines TRBV11-2 with TRBJ2-7; D is perhaps TRBD1 (6 bases). CDR3 length: 13 residues. Germline-derived CDR1 and CDR2 are SGHAT and FQNNGV. Deletions cut 3 bases from V and 5 bases from J, with 11 bases between. The DNA for the CDR3 is TGTGCCAGCAGCTTTGGGGGCGGCGACGAGCAGTACTTC. It codes for CASSFGGGDEQYF.

This clone was found once. The chain uses TRBV12-5 and TRBJ2-1; 9 bases map to TRBD2. CDR1 is LGHNT, CDR2 FRNRAP, per germline. There are 16 residues in the CDR3. V lost 5 bases to trimming and J lost 5 bases; unmatched junction nucleotides: 10. The CDR3 DNA reads as TGTGCTAGTGGTCGGGGGCGCGGGGGGGTTCACAATGAGCAGTTCTTC. This encodes CASGRGRGGVHNEQFF.

This rearrangement joins TRBV5-4 to TRBJ2-7, with 7 bases fitting TRBD1. The CDR3 is 14 residues long. The ends lost 0 bases at V and 3 bases at J; junction bases unmatched: 3. Germline V gene lookup returns CDR1 SGHNT and CDR2 YYREEE (reference sequence). The CDR3 DNA is TGTGCCAGCAGCTTGGCCGGGACAGACTACGAGCAGTACTTC. Translating it yields CASSLAGTDYEQYF.

In its sample, this clone was seen a few times. The chain combines TRBV6-5 with TRBJ2-7, with a tentative D call TRBD1 (6 bases). The V end lost 8 bases, the J end lost 6 bases, and 14 bases lay between the germline ends. Germline loops: CDR1 MNHEY, CDR2 SVGAGI. This CDR3 contains 12 residues. CDR3 nucleotide sequence: TGTGCCAGCCAGCAAGGGGGTAGCGAGCAGTACTTC. Protein: CASQQGGSEQYF.

The chain couples TRBV18 to TRBJ2-7, with D unresolved. The CDR3 consists of 12 residues. The germline CDR1 and CDR2 sequences are KGHSH and LQKENI. The ends were cut back, 0 bases at V and 6 bases at J, with 6 bases in the middle. CDR3 coding DNA: TGTGCCAGCTCACCACCCTCCCGCGAGCAGTACTTC. It yields the protein CASSPPSREQYF.

This chain connects TRBV18 to TRBJ1-1, with D tentatively TRBD1 (5 bases). This CDR3 is built from 14 residues. Germline V gives CDR1 KGHSH, CDR2 LQKENI. Trimming left V 3 bases short and J 4 bases short, with 12 bases between. CDR3 amino acids: CASSPGRRGTEAFF. The CDR3 DNA reads TGTGCCAGCTCACCCGGACGAAGGGGCACTGAAGCTTTCTTT.

In this sample, this clone turned up a few times. The chain couples TRBV18 to TRBJ1-2; 7 bases agree with TRBD1. J gave up 12 bases and V 0 bases, and 10 bases lay outside the gene matches. Germline loops: CDR1 KGHSH, CDR2 LQKENI. The CDR3 has 14 amino acids. The CDR3 is CASSPPGATGPNTF. In nucleotides, the CDR3 is TGTGCCAGCTCACCACCCGGCGCGACAGGGCCCAACACCTTC.

The chain links TRBV4-3 to TRBJ2-3; possibly TRBD2 for D (6 bases). Deletions cut 0 bases from V and 6 bases from J, with 16 bases between. Germline assignment: CDR1 LGHNA and CDR2 YSLEER. CDR3 length equals 16 residues. CDR3 bases: TGCGCCAGCAGCCAAGAAGCTAGCGCCCTGCGGGATACGCAGTATTTT. Encoded protein: CASSQEASALRDTQYF.

V and J are TRBV28 and TRBJ2-4, with D maybe TRBD1 (6 bases). Germline V lookup: CDR1 MDHEN, CDR2 SYDVKM. CDR3 size: 13 residues. V was cut by 3 bases and J by 4 bases, with 7 bases left in between. Here the CDR3 reads CASSLDSKNIQYF. The DNA of the CDR3 is TGTGCCAGCAGTTTGGACAGTAAAAACATTCAGTACTTC.

The V gene is TRBV11-2, the J gene TRBJ2-5, with 10 bases identical to TRBD1. The junction had 10 bases not matched to a gene; V was cut back by 7 bases and J by 5 bases. This CDR3 has 15 amino acids. Germline V gene data show CDR1 as SGHAT and CDR2 as FQNNGV. The CDR3 DNA is TGTGCCAGCATCAGGACAGGGGGGGTTGGTGAGACCCAGTACTTC. Translated: CASIRTGGVGETQYF.

This sequence joins TRBV6-1 and TRBJ2-7, with D tentatively TRBD1 (5 bases). This CDR3 is built from 15 residues. V was shortened by 1 base and J by 0 bases, with 10 bases between the two germline ends. The germline V gene encodes CDR1 MNHNS and CDR2 SASEGT. CDR3 region: CASSEEGSTSYEQYF. CDR3 in DNA: TGTGCCAGCAGTGAAGAGGGGTCCACCTCCTACGAGCAGTACTTC.

J is TRBJ1-2 and V is TRBV28; 7 bases are a match to TRBD1. V gave up 6 bases and J gave up 8 bases; unmatched junction bases: 6. This CDR3 has 12 residues. Germline V gene sequence: CDR1 MDHEN, CDR2 SYDVKM. CDR3 residues: CASRPTGKGYTF. CDR3 in DNA: TGTGCCAGCAGGCCGACAGGGAAAGGCTACACCTTC.

This clone was seen a handful of times. V and J are TRBV7-2 and TRBJ2-2, with a tentative D call TRBD2 (5 bases). V was clipped by 5 bases and J by 4 bases, with 17 bases between them. This CDR3 is 16 amino acids long. Per the germline V gene, CDR1 is SGHTA and CDR2 is FQGNSA. The CDR3 sequence is CASSRYGRASTGELFF. The CDR3 bases are TGTGCCAGCAGCCGTTACGGGCGGGCGAGCACCGGGGAGCTGTTTTTT.

A remark on this clone: With a much larger clone just one base away, this may be a read error. Because the CDR3 is missing its conserved closing phenylalanine or tryptophan, this is likely a read error. The CDR3 DNA follows: TGTGCCAGCAGCCCCGGGATGGGGGCCACTGAAGCTTTCCTT. The encoded protein is CASSPGMGATEAFL. The chain recombines TRBV7-3 with TRBJ1-1, with TRBD1 as a possible D gene (6 bases). The CDR3 totals 14 residues. CDR1 SGHTA and CDR2 FQGTGA come from the germline V gene. V was trimmed by 5 bases and J by 4 bases, leaving 14 bases between them.

The chain has TRBV9 and TRBJ1-6; the D is unclear. The CDR3 has 15 amino acids. The germline CDR1 and CDR2 sequences are SGDLS and YYNGEE. Trimming removed 3 bases from V and 9 bases from J, with 16 bases in between. CDR3 amino acids: CASSEAREGASPLHF. The CDR3 DNA reads TGTGCCAGCAGCGAGGCTCGGGAGGGCGCTTCACCCCTCCACTTT.